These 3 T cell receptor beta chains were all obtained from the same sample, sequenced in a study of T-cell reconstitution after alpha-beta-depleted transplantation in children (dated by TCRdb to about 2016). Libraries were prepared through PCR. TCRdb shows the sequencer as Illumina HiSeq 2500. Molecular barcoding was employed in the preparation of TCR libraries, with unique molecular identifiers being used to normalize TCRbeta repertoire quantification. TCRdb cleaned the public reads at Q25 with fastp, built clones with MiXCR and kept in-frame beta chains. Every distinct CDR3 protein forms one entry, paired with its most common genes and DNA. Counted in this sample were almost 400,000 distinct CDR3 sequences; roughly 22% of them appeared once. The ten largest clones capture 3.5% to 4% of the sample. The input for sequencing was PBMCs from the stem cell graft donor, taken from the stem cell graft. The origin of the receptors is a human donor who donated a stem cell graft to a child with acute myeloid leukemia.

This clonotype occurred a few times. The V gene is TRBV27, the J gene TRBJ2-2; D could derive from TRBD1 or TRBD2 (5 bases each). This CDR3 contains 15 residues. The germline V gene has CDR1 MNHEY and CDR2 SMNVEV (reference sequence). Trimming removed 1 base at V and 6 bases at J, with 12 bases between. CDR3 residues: CASSLFSGGSGELFF. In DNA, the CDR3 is TGTGCCAGCAGTTTATTTTCTGGGGGATCCGGGGAGCTGTTTTTT.

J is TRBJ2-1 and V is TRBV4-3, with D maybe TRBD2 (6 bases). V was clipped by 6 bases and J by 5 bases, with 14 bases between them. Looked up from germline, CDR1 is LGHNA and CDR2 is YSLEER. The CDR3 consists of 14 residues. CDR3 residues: CASRREIADNEQFF. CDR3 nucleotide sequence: TGCGCCAGCAGAAGGGAGATAGCGGACAATGAGCAGTTCTTC.

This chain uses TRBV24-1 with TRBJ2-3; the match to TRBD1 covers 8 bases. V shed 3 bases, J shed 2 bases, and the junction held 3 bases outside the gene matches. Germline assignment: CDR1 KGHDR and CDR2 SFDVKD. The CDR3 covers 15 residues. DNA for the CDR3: TGTGCCACCAGTGATCGGGACAGGACCACAGATACGCAGTATTTT. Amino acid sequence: CATSDRDRTTDTQYF.